This TCR beta chain stems from a study of T cells in Graves' hyperthyroidism and ophthalmopathy. Study information: Pretreatment peripheral blood was obtained at initial diagnosis. Broader study findings: Most thyroid clonotypes with frequency above 0.001 were detected in blood.

TCR beta CDR3 regions were amplified from RNA. The study used the HTBI primer set for a first-round RT-PCR of the TCR CDR3. TCRdb re-called the multiplex PCR reads through MiXCR, storing one row per CDR3 protein. Of about 420,000 distinct CDR3 sequences in the sample, around 16% are singletons; the top ten hold roughly 8%. The authors took PBMCs from 10 ml fresh peripheral blood. This clonotype was seen at least ten times. Its antigen is unidentified. With 1 base clipped from V and 3 bases from J, the junction kept 7 bases outside the gene matches. Germline V gives CDR1 DFQATT, CDR2 SNEGSKA (reference sequence). The CDR3 loop spans 16 amino acids.

This chain connects TRBV20-1 to TRBJ2-5, with 11 positions matching TRBD2. Sequenced: blood. This receptor was taken from a woman between 18 and 29 years old with Graves' hyperthyroidism. Here the CDR3 reads CSARVSGGAGKETQYF. The DNA for the CDR3 is TGCAGTGCTAGAGTTAGCGGGGGGGCCGGAAAAGAGACCCAGTACTTC.